These T cell receptor beta chains were read from a single sample in a study of blood T cell repertoires in COVID-19. Measured with immunoSEQ multiplex PCR; TCRdb has only the in-frame clones, and not every one. The sample records around 500,000 clones, roughly nine tenths being singletons. Source material: PBMCs or T cells enriched from blood (not recorded which). Source of these receptors: a woman in her sixties who had recovered from COVID-19. The CDR3 runs from the conserved cysteine through the conserved F or W. The D gene is left open where the match is weak. The size of a clone is reported for some rows only, either as once, few or many, or as a class for expanded clones.

j_gene	d_gene	v_gene	abundance	CDR3nt	CDR3aa
TRBJ2-5	-	TRBV7-2	-	TGTGCCAGCAGCTTAGCGGTGGCGCGGGGAAGCCAAGAGACCCAGTACTTC	CASSLAVARGSQETQYF
TRBJ1-3	-	TRBV21-1	once	TGTGCCAGCAGCAAAGGGGACTCCTCTGGAAACACCATATATTTT	CASSKGDSSGNTIYF
TRBJ2-3	-	TRBV9	-	TGTGCCAGCAGCGTAGCTTCCGCAGATACGCAGTATTTT	CASSVASADTQYF
TRBJ1-2	TRBD1	TRBV5-1	-	TGCGCCAGCAGCTGGGGACAGGGCAACTATGGCTACACCTTC	CASSWGQGNYGYTF
TRBJ1-1	-	TRBV21-1	once	TGTGCCAGCCCCCAACGGGGAAGGAAGACTGAAGCTTTCTTT	CASPQRGRKTEAFF
TRBJ1-3	-	TRBV19	-	TGTGCCAGTAGTATGGAGTGGTCGGGAAACACCATATATTTT	CASSMEWSGNTIYF
TRBJ1-2	-	TRBV6-5	-	TGTGCCAGCAGTCCTGACAGCTATGGCTACACCTTC	CASSPDSYGYTF
TRBJ2-3	-	TRBV5-4	-	TGTGCCAGCAGCCGCGGCGGGGAGAGAGATACGCAGTATTTT	CASSRGGERDTQYF
TRBJ1-6	-	TRBV27	-	TGTGCCAGCAGTTTCTCGGGTTCACCCCTCCACTTT	CASSFSGSPLHF
TRBJ1-1	-	TRBV9	-	TGTGCCAGCAGCCGGTGGGGCGACACTGAAGCTTTCTTT	CASSRWGDTEAFF
TRBJ2-5	TRBD1	TRBV5-6	-	TGTGCCAGCAGCACTAGGACAGGGAGCCAGTACTTC	CASSTRTGSQYF
TRBJ2-7	-	TRBV7-8	-	TGTGCCAGCAGCAACCCCAGGGTTTCCTACGAGCAGTACTTC	CASSNPRVSYEQYF
TRBJ2-5	TRBD1	TRBV5-4	-	TGTGCCAGCAGCTATACCGGGACAGAAGAGACCCAGTACTTC	CASSYTGTEETQYF
TRBJ2-7	-	TRBV5-3	-	TGTGCCAGAAGCCCCCCGAGGGAGCAGTACTTC	CARSPPREQYF
TRBJ2-7	TRBD1	TRBV6-1	-	TGTGCCAGCACCCCAGGGGGTAAGGTCTACGAGCAGTACTTC	CASTPGGKVYEQYF
TRBJ2-3	-	TRBV5-4	-	TGTGCCAGCAGCTTGTCCAGGGATACGCAGTATTTT	CASSLSRDTQYF
TRBJ1-1	-	TRBV2	-	TGTGCCAGCAGTGCTGAGGAGTTGACCTTGAACACTGAAGCTTTCTTT	CASSAEELTLNTEAFF
TRBJ1-2	TRBD1	TRBV6-6	-	TGTGCCAGCAGTTACTCGAGGACAGGGGGCGTAAACGGCTACACCTTC	CASSYSRTGGVNGYTF
TRBJ1-2	-	TRBV4-1	-	TGCGCCAGCAGCCAAGATCGGGGGGTGGGCTCCACCTTC	CASSQDRGVGSTF
TRBJ1-2	TRBD1	TRBV18	-	TGTGCCAGCTCACCTACACAACACAGGGGGCCCTATGGCTACACCTTC	CASSPTQHRGPYGYTF
TRBJ1-1	TRBD1	TRBV24-1	-	TGTGCCACCAGTGATGCGCAGGGGGGACACACTGAAGCTTTCTTT	CATSDAQGGHTEAFF
TRBJ2-7	TRBD2	TRBV2	-	TGTGCCAGCAGTGAACAAGCGGGGGGTTACGAGCAGTACTTC	CASSEQAGGYEQYF
TRBJ2-1	-	TRBV10-3	-	TGTGCCATCAGTGAGTCAGTCCTATACAATGAGCAGTTCTTC	CAISESVLYNEQFF
TRBJ1-2	TRBD1	TRBV28	-	TGTGCCAGCAGGTCCCCGGGACAGGGCCCTTCTGTGGGGGGCTACACCTTC	CASRSPGQGPSVGGYTF
TRBJ1-2	-	TRBV6-5	-	TGTGCCAGCCGAATAAGGGGGGGAAAAGGCTACACCTTC	CASRIRGGKGYTF
TRBJ1-4	TRBD1	TRBV11-2	once	TGTGCCAGCAGACACCCACAGGGGGAATCAGGCGCAAAACTGTTTTTT	CASRHPQGESGAKLFF
TRBJ2-1	-	TRBV5-4	-	TGTGCCAGCAGCTTGGATGGGGGGTCCCCCACCAATGAGCAGTTCTTC	CASSLDGGSPTNEQFF
TRBJ1-3	TRBD1	TRBV2	-	TGTGCCAGCAGTATGCAGGGGGCTTCAGGAAACACCATATATTTT	CASSMQGASGNTIYF
TRBJ1-1	TRBD1	TRBV7-4	-	TGTGCCAGCAGCTTAGGACCTACGGACAGGGGCCCTGAAGCTTTCTTT	CASSLGPTDRGPEAFF
TRBJ2-3	TRBD2	TRBV2	-	TGTGCCAGCAGTGAAGTCAGCGGGGATTTGGCAGATACGCAGTATTTT	CASSEVSGDLADTQYF
TRBJ2-3	-	TRBV19	-	TGTGCCAGTAGTAAAGGGGGGGGAAGCACAGATACGCAGTATTTT	CASSKGGGSTDTQYF
TRBJ2-2	TRBD1	TRBV12-5	-	TGTGCTAGTGGTTCGGACAGGGACGGGGCCGGGGAGCTGTTTTTT	CASGSDRDGAGELFF
TRBJ1-5	-	TRBV3-1/TRBV3-2	-	TGTGCCAGCAGCCCACAGGGTTATAGCAATCAGCCCCAGCATTTT	CASSPQGYSNQPQHF
TRBJ1-5	TRBD1	TRBV28	-	TGTGCCAGCAGTCCGCAGGGGGCGGGCAATCAGCCCCAGCATTTT	CASSPQGAGNQPQHF
TRBJ1-3	TRBD1	TRBV11-2	few	TGTGCCAGCAGCCCTTGGACAGGGGGCGAAGGAAACACCATATATTTT	CASSPWTGGEGNTIYF
TRBJ1-6	-	TRBV5-1	-	TGCGCCAGCAGCTTTTTGGGAGGGCATAATTCACCCCTCCACTTT	CASSFLGGHNSPLHF
TRBJ1-4	-	TRBV24-1	-	TGTGCCACCAGTGACGGTTCTAATGAAAAACTGTTTTTT	CATSDGSNEKLFF
TRBJ2-3	TRBD2	TRBV18	-	TGTGCCAGCTCACCAGGCACTAGCGGGCGGGATACGCAGTATTTT	CASSPGTSGRDTQYF
TRBJ1-1	-	TRBV5-1	-	TGCGCCAGCAGTTCCGAGAGGACTGAAGCTTTCTTT	CASSSERTEAFF
TRBJ2-3	TRBD1	TRBV5-6	-	TGTGCCAGCAGCCGTTTTGGACAGGGCCGGGATACGCAGTATTTT	CASSRFGQGRDTQYF
TRBJ1-3	-	TRBV10-2	-	TGCGCCAGCAGTCCCCCGCTTGGACAGAGCTCTGGAAACACCATATATTTT	CASSPPLGQSSGNTIYF
TRBJ2-3	-	TRBV29-1	-	TGCAGCGCCTCTCCCCAGGGGCAATACGATACGCAGTATTTT	CSASPQGQYDTQYF
TRBJ1-4	TRBD1	TRBV5-1	-	TGCGCCAGCTCAAGCCAGGGGGCGCTTTCCGAAAAACTGTTTTTT	CASSSQGALSEKLFF
TRBJ1-4	-	TRBV28	-	TGTGCCAGCACAACAGGGCTTTTTGAAAAACTGTTTTTT	CASTTGLFEKLFF
TRBJ2-2	TRBD1	TRBV7-9	-	TGTGCCAGCAGCTTGACAGGGGCGACCGGGGAGCTGTTTTTT	CASSLTGATGELFF
TRBJ2-3	TRBD2	TRBV7-2	-	TGTGCCAGCAGCCAGTTAGCGGGGGGGACAGATACGCAGTATTTT	CASSQLAGGTDTQYF
TRBJ1-1	-	TRBV4-1	-	TGCGCCAGCAGCCAAGCGTTTTTGAACACTGAAGCTTTCTTT	CASSQAFLNTEAFF
TRBJ1-6	-	TRBV6-1	-	TGTGCCAGCAGTGATTTAGCGGGGGGTCCCTCCTATAATTCACCCCTCCACTTT	CASSDLAGGPSYNSPLHF
TRBJ1-6	TRBD1	TRBV7-8	-	TGTGCCAGCAGCTTAGAGGGACAGGAGAATTCACCCCTCCACTTT	CASSLEGQENSPLHF
TRBJ2-1	TRBD2	TRBV2	-	TGTGCCAGCAGGAGTAGCGGGAGCTCCTACAATGAGCAGTTCTTC	CASRSSGSSYNEQFF
TRBJ1-5	-	TRBV5-1	-	TGCGCCAGCAAAAAGGATGCAGGCAGCAATCAGCCCCAGCATTTT	CASKKDAGSNQPQHF
TRBJ1-1	-	TRBV27	-	TGTGCCAGCAGTCCCGGATCAGCGGTTGAAGCTTTCTTT	CASSPGSAVEAFF